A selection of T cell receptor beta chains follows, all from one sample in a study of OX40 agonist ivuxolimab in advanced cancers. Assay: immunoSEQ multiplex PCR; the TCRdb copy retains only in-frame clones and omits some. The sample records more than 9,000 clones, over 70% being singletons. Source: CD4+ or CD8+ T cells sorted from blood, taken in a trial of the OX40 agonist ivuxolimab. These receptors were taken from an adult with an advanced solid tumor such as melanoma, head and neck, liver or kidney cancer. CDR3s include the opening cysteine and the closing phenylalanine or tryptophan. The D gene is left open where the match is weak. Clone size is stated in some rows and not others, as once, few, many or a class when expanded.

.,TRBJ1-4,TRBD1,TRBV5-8,TGTGCCAGCAGCTTGGCGCGGGACAGCCTTCTCGCTAATGAAAAACTGTTTTTT,CASSLARDSLLANEKLFF
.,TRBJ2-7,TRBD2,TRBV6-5,TGTGCCAGCAGTATCACTAGCGGGAGAGAGCAGTACTTC,CASSITSGREQYF
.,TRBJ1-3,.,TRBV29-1,TGCAGCGTTGATGAGGGGTTTGGAAACACCATATATTTT,CSVDEGFGNTIYF
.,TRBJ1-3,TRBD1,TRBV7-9,TGTGCCAGCAGCTTCACGACTGGGACAGAAGCCATTGGAAACACCATATATTTT,CASSFTTGTEAIGNTIYF
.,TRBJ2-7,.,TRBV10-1,TGCGCCAGCAGTTTTGGGGCTTTCGACCCTTCCGACGAGCAGTACTTC,CASSFGAFDPSDEQYF
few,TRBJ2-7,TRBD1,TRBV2,TGTGCCAGTCACAGGGGAAGCTCCTACGAGCAGTACTTC,CASHRGSSYEQYF
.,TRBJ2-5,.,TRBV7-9,TGTGCCAGCCTCGGCAGGGGCGAGCAAGAGACCCAGTACTTC,CASLGRGEQETQYF
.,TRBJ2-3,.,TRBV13,TGTGCCAGCAGCTCAGAGGCAGGAGATACGCAGTATTTT,CASSSEAGDTQYF
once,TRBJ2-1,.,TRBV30,TGTGCCTGGAGTGTACTGTCAGGGGAGGCCAATGAGCAGTTCTTC,CAWSVLSGEANEQFF
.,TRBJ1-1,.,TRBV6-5,TGTGCCAGCAGTTGGGTTCAGGAATTGGACACTGAAGCTTTCTTT,CASSWVQELDTEAFF
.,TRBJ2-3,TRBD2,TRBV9,TGTGCCAGCAGCGTAGTCGGGGGGAGCACAGATACGCAGTATTTT,CASSVVGGSTDTQYF
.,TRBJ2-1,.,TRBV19,TGTGCCAGTAGTACCTTTGGGAGTGGCTCCTACAATGAGCAGTTCTTC,CASSTFGSGSYNEQFF
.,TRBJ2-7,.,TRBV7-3,TGTGCCAGCAGCTTACTAGGAGGGAACGAGCAGTACTTC,CASSLLGGNEQYF
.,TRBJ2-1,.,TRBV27,TGTGCCAGCCACACGGTCCCCAATGAGCAGTTCTTC,CASHTVPNEQFF
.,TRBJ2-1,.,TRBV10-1,TGCGCCAGCAGTACGAACTCCTACAATGAGCAGTTCTTC,CASSTNSYNEQFF
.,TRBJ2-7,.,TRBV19,TGTGCCAGTAGTATCGCTGGGGCCTACGAGCAGTACTTC,CASSIAGAYEQYF
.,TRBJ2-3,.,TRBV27,TGTGCCAGCAGTTTTTTTCCCCCCCGCAGTCCGGGAGCCACAGATACGCAGTATTTT,CASSFFPPRSPGATDTQYF
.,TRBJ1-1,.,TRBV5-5,TGTGCCAGCAGCCCTATTTTGTTGGGTACTGAAGCTTTCTTT,CASSPILLGTEAFF
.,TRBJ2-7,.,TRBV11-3,TGTGCCAGCAGCGACAGACTCCGCCCGGGGGAGCAGTACTTC,CASSDRLRPGEQYF
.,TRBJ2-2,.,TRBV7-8,TGTGCCAGTCTAATAGGGGGAGGGGAGCTGTTTTTT,CASLIGGGELFF
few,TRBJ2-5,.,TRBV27,TGTGCCAGCAGCCCGGGGAATGGGAGAGAGACCCAGTACTTC,CASSPGNGRETQYF
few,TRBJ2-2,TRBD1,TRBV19,TGTGCCAGCCGGGACAGGGGGACGCCCGGGGAGCTGTTTTTT,CASRDRGTPGELFF
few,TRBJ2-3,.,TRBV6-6,TGTGCCAGCACCCAAGGAGCGGAGGGGGTGGATACGCAGTATTTT,CASTQGAEGVDTQYF
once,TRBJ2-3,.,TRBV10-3,TGTGCCACCCTTTCCCCAGGGGAGGGGACAGATACGCAGTATTTT,CATLSPGEGTDTQYF
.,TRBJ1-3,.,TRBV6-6,TGTGCCAGCAGTCTCCCTGGATCGGGAAACACCATATATTTT,CASSLPGSGNTIYF
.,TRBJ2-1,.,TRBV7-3,TGTGCCAGCAGCTCAACCGCCCTATCGGGGGCTTACAATGAGCAGTTCTTC,CASSSTALSGAYNEQFF
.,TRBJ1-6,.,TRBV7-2,TGTGCCAGCAGCTTGGATTCCTATAATTCACCCCTCCACTTT,CASSLDSYNSPLHF
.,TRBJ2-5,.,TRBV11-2,TGTGCCAGCAGCTTTCCAGGGCTCGGTCAAGAGACCCAGTACTTC,CASSFPGLGQETQYF
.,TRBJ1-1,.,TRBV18,TGTGCCAGCTCCCCGGAATTAGGGGATGAAGCTTTCTTT,CASSPELGDEAFF
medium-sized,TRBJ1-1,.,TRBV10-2,TGCGCCAGCAGTGAGTCGATGGGGTGGAGCACTGAAGCTTTCTTT,CASSESMGWSTEAFF
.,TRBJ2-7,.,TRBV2,TGTGCCAGCAGTGATCACCTTGCCGAGCAGTACTTC,CASSDHLAEQYF
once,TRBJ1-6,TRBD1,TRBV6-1,TGTGCCAGCAGTGGGGGACAGGGAGGAGTTTCCTATAATTCACCCCTCCACTTT,CASSGGQGGVSYNSPLHF
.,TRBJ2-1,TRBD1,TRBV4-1,TGCGCCAGCAGCCACCATCAAGGGGTGGGACAGGGGGCAATAGCGGGTTACAATGAGCAGTTCTTC,CASSHHQGVGQGAIAGYNEQFF
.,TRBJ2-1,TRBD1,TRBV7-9,TGTGCCAGCAGCTTTCAGGGTACAGGGGGCGGTGAGCAGTTCTTC,CASSFQGTGGGEQFF
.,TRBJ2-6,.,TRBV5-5,TGTGCCAGCAGCGCCGGACAGCCCTTAGGGTATGGGGCCAACGTCCTGACTTTC,CASSAGQPLGYGANVLTF
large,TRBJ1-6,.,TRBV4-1,TGCGCCAGCAGCCAAGAACCCACGCCACCCCTCCACTTT,CASSQEPTPPLHF
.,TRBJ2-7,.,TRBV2,TGTGCCAGCAGTGATCCAGGCGCTAGCTCCTACGAGCAGTACTTC,CASSDPGASSYEQYF
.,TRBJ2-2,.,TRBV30,TGTGCCTGGCAAAGGGAGGCCTCGAGCACCGGGGAGCTGTTTTTT,CAWQREASSTGELFF
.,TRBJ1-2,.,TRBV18,TGTGCCAGCTCACCACAGGCCCGGGACTACTATGGCTACACCTTC,CASSPQARDYYGYTF
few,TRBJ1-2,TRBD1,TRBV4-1,TGCGCCAGCAGCCTGCGGACAGGGGGAAACTATGGCTACACCTTC,CASSLRTGGNYGYTF
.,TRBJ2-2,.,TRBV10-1,TGCGCCAGCAGTGCCGACTCCGGGGAGCTGTTTTTT,CASSADSGELFF
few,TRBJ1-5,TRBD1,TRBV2,TGTGCCAGCAGCCTTGGACAGGGGGCAGATCAGCCCCAGCATTTT,CASSLGQGADQPQHF
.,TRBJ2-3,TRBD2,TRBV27,TGTGCCAGCAGTTTATCGGCTAGCGGAGTTGAGGATACGCAGTATTTT,CASSLSASGVEDTQYF
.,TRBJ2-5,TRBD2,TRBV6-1,TGTGCCAGCAGTGAATTGGCGGGGGGGCCCCAAGAGACCCAGTACTTC,CASSELAGGPQETQYF
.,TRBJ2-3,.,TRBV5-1,TGCGCCAGCAATTTACTTGAGGAAGGAGGGCCCTCAGATACGCAGTATTTT,CASNLLEEGGPSDTQYF
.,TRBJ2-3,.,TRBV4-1,TGCGCCAGCAGCCAAGATCCGGGAAATACGCAGTATTTT,CASSQDPGNTQYF
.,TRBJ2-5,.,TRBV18,TGTGCCAGCCGGCCTTTAGGGGAAGAGACCCAGTACTTC,CASRPLGEETQYF
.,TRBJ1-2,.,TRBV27,TGTGCCAGCAGTTTATTGGCCGCGGAAGGCTACACCTTC,CASSLLAAEGYTF
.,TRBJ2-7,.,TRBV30,TGTGCAGTTACCCTCTTGGGGGGCGAGCAGTACTTC,CAVTLLGGEQYF
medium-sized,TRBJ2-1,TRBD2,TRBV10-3,TGTGCCATCCCTGGTATAGCGGGGGGGCCGGTCTTC,CAIPGIAGGPVF